The sequence of this T cell receptor beta chain was determined in a study of control samples from healthy donors and cancer patients. The table came from immunoSEQ multiplex PCR; TCRdb's copy has only in-frame clones and leaves some out. In the table there are around 180,000 clones, more than 85% of which are singletons. Sample: blood. The origin of this receptor is a middle-aged woman in good health.

The CDR3 loop is CASSLEIQGIYGYTF. The CDR3 region has the DNA TGCGCCAGCAGCTTGGAGATCCAGGGGATCTATGGCTACACCTTC. The chain joins TRBV5-1 to TRBJ1-2, with D perhaps TRBD1 (6 bases). V lost 0 bases and J 4 bases, leaving 13 bases between the germline ends. In germline, CDR1 is SGHRS, CDR2 YFSETQ. There are 15 residues in the CDR3. Complete variable domain (other parts from reference TRBV5-1 and TRBJ1-2): KAGVTQTPRYLIKTRGQQVTLSCSPISGHRSVSWYQQTPGQGLQFLFEYFSETQRNKGNFPGRFSGRQFSNSRSEMNVSTLELGDSALYLCASSLEIQGIYGYTFGSGTRLTVV.